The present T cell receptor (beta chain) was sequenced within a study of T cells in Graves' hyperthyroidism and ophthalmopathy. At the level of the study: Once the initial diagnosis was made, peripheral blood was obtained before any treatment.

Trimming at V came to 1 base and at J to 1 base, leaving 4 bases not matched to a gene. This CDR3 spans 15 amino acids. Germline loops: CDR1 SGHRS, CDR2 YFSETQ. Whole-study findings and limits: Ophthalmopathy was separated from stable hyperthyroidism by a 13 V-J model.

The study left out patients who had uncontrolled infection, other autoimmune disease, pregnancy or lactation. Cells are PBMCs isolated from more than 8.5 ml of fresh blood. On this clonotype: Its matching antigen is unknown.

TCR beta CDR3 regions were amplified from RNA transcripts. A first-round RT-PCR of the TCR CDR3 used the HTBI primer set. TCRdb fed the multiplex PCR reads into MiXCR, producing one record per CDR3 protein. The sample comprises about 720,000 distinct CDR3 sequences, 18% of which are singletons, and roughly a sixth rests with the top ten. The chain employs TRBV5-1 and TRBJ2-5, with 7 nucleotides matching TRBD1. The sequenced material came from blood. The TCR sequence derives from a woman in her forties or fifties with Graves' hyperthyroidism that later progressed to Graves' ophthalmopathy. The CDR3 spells CASSLNRGAQETQYF. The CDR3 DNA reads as TGCGCCAGCAGCTTGAACAGGGGCGCCCAAGAGACCCAGTACTTC. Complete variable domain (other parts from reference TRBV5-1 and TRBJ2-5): KAGVTQTPRYLIKTRGQQVTLSCSPISGHRSVSWYQQTPGQGLQFLFEYFSETQRNKGNFPGRFSGRQFSNSRSEMNVSTLELGDSALYLCASSLNRGAQETQYFGPGTRLLVL.